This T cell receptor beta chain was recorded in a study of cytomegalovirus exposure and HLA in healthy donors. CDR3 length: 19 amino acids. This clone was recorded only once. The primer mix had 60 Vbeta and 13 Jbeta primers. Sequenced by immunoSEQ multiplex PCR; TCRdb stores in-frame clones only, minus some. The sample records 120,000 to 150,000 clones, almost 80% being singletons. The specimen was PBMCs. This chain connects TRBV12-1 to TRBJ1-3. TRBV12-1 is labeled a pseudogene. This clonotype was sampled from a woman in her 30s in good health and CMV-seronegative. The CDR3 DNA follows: TGTGCCAGCAGCTTTGCCTTTTGCGCGTCGACTGAAACTGGAAACACCATATATTTT. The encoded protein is CASSFAFCASTETGNTIYF.